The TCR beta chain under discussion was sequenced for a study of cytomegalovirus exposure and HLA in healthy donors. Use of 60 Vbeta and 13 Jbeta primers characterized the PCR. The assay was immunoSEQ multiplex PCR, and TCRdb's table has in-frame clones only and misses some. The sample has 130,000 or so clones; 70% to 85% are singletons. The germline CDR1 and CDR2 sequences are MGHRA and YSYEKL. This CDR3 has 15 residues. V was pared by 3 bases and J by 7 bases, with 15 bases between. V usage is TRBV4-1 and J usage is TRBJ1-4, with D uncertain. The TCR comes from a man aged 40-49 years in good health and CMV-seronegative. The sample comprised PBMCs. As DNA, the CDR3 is TGCGCCAGCAGCCATCCCCGCGGTGGCGGTGAAAAACTGTTTTTT. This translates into CASSHPRGGGEKLFF.